These T cell receptor beta chains were read from a single sample in a study of blood T cell repertoires in COVID-19. The protocol was immunoSEQ multiplex PCR, while the TCRdb copy is restricted to in-frame clones and leaves out a portion. This table holds 150,000 to 250,000 clones, roughly 90% found once. The sample was PBMCs or T cells enriched from blood (not recorded which). These TCRs come from a woman in her 30s who had recovered from COVID-19. Both conserved end residues are part of each CDR3. Fields, in order: D gene, V gene, J gene, clone size, CDR3 DNA, CDR3 protein. A D gene is named only where the DNA matches it firmly. Rows give clone size only sometimes, using once, few, many, or a class for an expanded clone.

D: .; V: TRBV5-1; J: TRBJ2-3; size: .; DNA: TGCGCCAGCAGCTTGGCCGTCACAGATACGCAGTATTTT; CDR3: CASSLAVTDTQYF
D: TRBD1; V: TRBV27; J: TRBJ2-5; size: .; DNA: TGTGCCAGCAAGACCGGACAGGGGATAAAGACCCAGTACTTC; CDR3: CASKTGQGIKTQYF
D: TRBD1; V: TRBV19; J: TRBJ1-5; size: .; DNA: TGTGCCAGTAGTATCGTCGGGACAGATTATCAGCCCCAGCATTTT; CDR3: CASSIVGTDYQPQHF
D: .; V: TRBV5-6; J: TRBJ1-4; size: .; DNA: TGTGCCAGCAGCTTGCTCGGGGTTAATGAAAAACTGTTTTTT; CDR3: CASSLLGVNEKLFF
D: .; V: TRBV9; J: TRBJ1-2; size: .; DNA: TGTGCCAGCAGCGCACAGTTCGGGGAGGGTGATGGCTACACCTTC; CDR3: CASSAQFGEGDGYTF
D: .; V: TRBV27; J: TRBJ1-5; size: .; DNA: TGTGCCAGCAGTTTATCAGGGGGCAATCAGCCCCAGCATTTT; CDR3: CASSLSGGNQPQHF
D: TRBD2; V: TRBV14; J: TRBJ2-1; size: .; DNA: TGTGCCAGCAGCCTCCCTAGCGGGGTTGAGCAGTTCTTC; CDR3: CASSLPSGVEQFF
D: TRBD1; V: TRBV5-8; J: TRBJ1-2; size: .; DNA: TGTGCCAGCAGCTTGGGGCGACAGGGGGAGTTTGGCTACACCTTC; CDR3: CASSLGRQGEFGYTF
D: TRBD2; V: TRBV7-2; J: TRBJ2-1; size: few; DNA: TGTGCCAGCAGCTTAGCCCGGGAGGGGGGTGAGCAGTTCTTC; CDR3: CASSLAREGGEQFF
D: TRBD1; V: TRBV5-1; J: TRBJ2-2; size: .; DNA: TGCGCCAGCAACAGGGACAGGGGTTCAACCGGGGAGCTGTTTTTT; CDR3: CASNRDRGSTGELFF
D: .; V: TRBV7-8; J: TRBJ1-1; size: .; DNA: TGCGCCAGCAGCTTAGGAGTAAAAGAAGCTTTCTTT; CDR3: CASSLGVKEAFF
D: TRBD2; V: TRBV29-1; J: TRBJ2-1; size: .; DNA: TGCAGCGTAGAGAGCGGGAGGGCCATAAATGAGCAGTTCTTC; CDR3: CSVESGRAINEQFF
D: .; V: TRBV7-9; J: TRBJ2-3; size: .; DNA: TGTGCCAGCAGCTTAGGTGGAGACACAGATACGCAGTATTTT; CDR3: CASSLGGDTDTQYF
D: TRBD2; V: TRBV9; J: TRBJ2-1; size: .; DNA: TGTGCCAGCAGCGTAGAGGGACTAGCTTATGAGCAGTTCTTC; CDR3: CASSVEGLAYEQFF
D: .; V: TRBV6-5; J: TRBJ1-6; size: once; DNA: TGTGCCAGCAGTTACTTAGGGGAGGGTATTTCACCCCTCCACTTT; CDR3: CASSYLGEGISPLHF
D: .; V: TRBV6-5; J: TRBJ2-3; size: once; DNA: TGTGCCAGCAGTTACAGGGTGGGGAGGGATACGCAGTATTTT; CDR3: CASSYRVGRDTQYF
D: TRBD2; V: TRBV7-2; J: TRBJ2-1; size: .; DNA: TGTGCCAGCAGCTTAGTCGGGACTAGCGGGAGCGATGAGCAGTTCTTC; CDR3: CASSLVGTSGSDEQFF
D: TRBD2; V: TRBV7-2; J: TRBJ2-3; size: .; DNA: TGTGCCAGCAGCTTCCCTAGCGGGGGAGCTTTCACAGATACGCAGTATTTT; CDR3: CASSFPSGGAFTDTQYF
D: TRBD1; V: TRBV2; J: TRBJ2-2; size: .; DNA: TGTGCCAGCACCGACAGGGTTGACTTCACCGGGGAGCTGTTTTTT; CDR3: CASTDRVDFTGELFF
D: TRBD2; V: TRBV11-3; J: TRBJ2-3; size: .; DNA: TGTGCCAGCAGCTTCGGTGCTAGCGGGAGGGCCCATATCACAGATACGCAGTATTTT; CDR3: CASSFGASGRAHITDTQYF
D: TRBD2; V: TRBV24-1; J: TRBJ2-5; size: .; DNA: TGTGCCACCAGTGACCCATCCGCGGGAGGAGAGACCCAGTACTTC; CDR3: CATSDPSAGGETQYF
D: TRBD2; V: TRBV2; J: TRBJ2-2; size: once; DNA: TGTGCCAGCAGTGAACGGGCGGGGGAGGTGACCGGGGAGCTGTTTTTT; CDR3: CASSERAGEVTGELFF
D: TRBD1; V: TRBV28; J: TRBJ1-2; size: .; DNA: TGTGCCGCAGCGGACAGGGGGATACTTAACTATGGCTACACCTTC; CDR3: CAAADRGILNYGYTF
D: TRBD2; V: TRBV6-5; J: TRBJ2-1; size: once; DNA: TGTGCCAGCAGAGGGACTAGCGGGTACAATGAGCAGTTCTTC; CDR3: CASRGTSGYNEQFF
D: TRBD1; V: TRBV29-1; J: TRBJ1-5; size: few; DNA: TGCAGCGTTACAGGGGGCGGCAATCAGCCCCAGCATTTT; CDR3: CSVTGGGNQPQHF
D: .; V: TRBV5-1; J: TRBJ1-6; size: few; DNA: TGCGCCAGCAGCTTGGTCGCGGATAATTCACCCCTCCACTTT; CDR3: CASSLVADNSPLHF
D: TRBD1; V: TRBV11-1; J: TRBJ2-7; size: .; DNA: TGTGCCAGCACCGCGGGGGACAGGGACCACGAGCAGTACTTC; CDR3: CASTAGDRDHEQYF
D: .; V: TRBV4-3; J: TRBJ1-2; size: .; DNA: TGCGCCAGCAGCCAAGAAGGGGCAGCTAACTATGGCTACACCTTC; CDR3: CASSQEGAANYGYTF
D: .; V: TRBV9; J: TRBJ2-7; size: .; DNA: TGTGCCAGCAGCGTAGCAGGCAGCTACGAGCAGTACTTC; CDR3: CASSVAGSYEQYF
D: .; V: TRBV12-3/TRBV12-4; J: TRBJ2-7; size: .; DNA: TGTGCCAGCAGGCGGGACGGCGGCTACGAGCAGTACTTC; CDR3: CASRRDGGYEQYF
D: .; V: TRBV7-8; J: TRBJ2-2; size: few; DNA: TGTGCCAGCAGCAACCGAGGGACAACGAACACCGGGGAGCTGTTTTTT; CDR3: CASSNRGTTNTGELFF
D: .; V: TRBV2; J: TRBJ1-2; size: .; DNA: TGTGCCAGCAGTCCGGACCCGGAGGGTATTGGCTACACCTTC; CDR3: CASSPDPEGIGYTF
D: .; V: TRBV5-5; J: TRBJ2-5; size: .; DNA: TGTGCCAGCAGCTTGGGACAGCAAGAGACCCAGTACTTC; CDR3: CASSLGQQETQYF
D: TRBD2; V: TRBV7-9; J: TRBJ2-7; size: .; DNA: TGTGCCAGCAGCGCCCCGCGGGAGAGCTACGAGCAGTACTTC; CDR3: CASSAPRESYEQYF